A single TCR beta chain is shown here with its context. Its antigen is not known. The data stem from a study of T cells after yellow fever vaccination. General observations from the study: Any FACS-sorted repertoire could hold abundant clonotypes that contaminate it from the bulk population. Weaker overall was a secondary response that nonetheless peaked faster, on day 5 versus 15. Re-detected after boosting: most primary clones, about 95% of CD4 and roughly 88% of CD8.

The authors made TCR cDNA by 5'RACE template switching, adding a universal primer site and UMIs. MiXCR was run by TCRdb on the 5' RACE reads, yielding one entry per CDR3 protein. In the table there are about 350,000 distinct CDR3 sequences, 8% to 9.5% of which are singletons. The CDR3 totals 18 residues. Germline assignment: CDR1 GTSNPN and CDR2 SVGIG (reference sequence). With 0 bases clipped from V and 1 base from J, the junction kept 12 bases outside the gene matches. The sample here was PBMCs, taken about 49 days after the first yellow fever vaccination. The clonotype comes from a man aged 18 to 35 who received the YFV17D yellow fever vaccine. The J gene is TRBJ2-3, the V gene TRBV30; 8 bases align to TRBD1. The CDR3 is CAWSVRQGRPPGTDTQYF. The CDR3 bases are TGTGCCTGGAGTGTTAGACAGGGGAGACCCCCCGGCACAGATACGCAGTATTTT.